This T cell receptor (beta chain) stems from a study of beta chain features in type 1 diabetes. Notes on the study in general: Across all four CD4+ subsets, people with type 1 diabetes showed modestly shorter TCRB CDR3s.

This CDR3 region has 12 residues. Trimming took off 2 bases at V and 5 bases at J, with 9 bases between the two ends. Per the germline V gene, CDR1 is SQVTM and CDR2 is ANQGSEA. Expressed TCRB transcripts were sequenced, since all the RNA that had been isolated was reverse transcribed. Data came from immunoSEQ multiplex PCR; TCRdb stores just in-frame clones and leaves some out. In the table there are 240,000 or so clones, roughly 20% of which are singletons. This clone was detected a few times. Its antigen is unknown. The same CDR3 arises from other DNA sequences in this sample as well. Sequenced material: naive CD4+ T cells from blood. This sequence originates from a woman between 40 and 55 years old with type 1 diabetes. This chain uses TRBV29-1 with TRBJ1-1; tentatively, D is TRBD1 (5 bases). In nucleotides, the CDR3 is TGCAGCGTTGAACAGGGTGATACTGAAGCTTTCTTT. Translation gives CSVEQGDTEAFF. The complete variable domain, with remaining parts taken from reference TRBV29-1 and TRBJ1-1, reads SAVISQKPSRDICQRGTSLTIQCQVDSQVTMMFWYRQQPGQSLTLIATANQGSEATYESGFVIDKFPISRPNLTFSTLTVSNMSPEDSSIYLCSVEQGDTEAFFGQGTRLTVV.